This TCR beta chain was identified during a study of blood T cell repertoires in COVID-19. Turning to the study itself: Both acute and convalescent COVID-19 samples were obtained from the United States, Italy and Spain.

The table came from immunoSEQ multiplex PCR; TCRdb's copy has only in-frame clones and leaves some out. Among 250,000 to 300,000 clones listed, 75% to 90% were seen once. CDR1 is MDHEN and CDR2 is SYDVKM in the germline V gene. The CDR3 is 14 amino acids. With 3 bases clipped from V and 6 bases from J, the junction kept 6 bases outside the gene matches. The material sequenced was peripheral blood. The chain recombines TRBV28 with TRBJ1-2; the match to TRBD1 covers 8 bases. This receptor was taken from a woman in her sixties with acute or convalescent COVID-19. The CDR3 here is CASSLTRGLDGYTF. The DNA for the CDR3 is TGTGCCAGCAGTTTGACCAGGGGGCTCGATGGCTACACCTTC.